This TCR beta chain appears in the sequencing data of a study of molecular identifiers for immune sequencing clone quantification. The wider study: In replicates, the authors split RNA from roughly 20,000 or 100,000 naive CD8 cells five ways and sequenced four.

Source material for naive CD8 libraries was roughly 20,000 to 1,000,000 sorted cells, with 10%, 30% or 50% RNA. Sorting selected naive CD8 T cells with a CD8+CD4-CCR7+CD45RA+ phenotype. Note on this clonotype: Its matching antigen is unknown.

TCRdb re-called the PCR reads through MiXCR, storing one row per CDR3 protein. The sample has some 580,000 distinct CDR3 sequences, over 25% seen once; the top ten hold about 0.84%. Study-wide findings and caveats: Because of identical TCR molecules sharing a barcode, sizes of highly expanded clones could be underestimated.

The receptor comes from a human donor in good health. Some libraries in this study had Jurkat cell RNA spiked in. Sequencing was carried out using naive CD8+ T cells from blood, with Jurkat cell RNA spiked in. As for subset: FACS-sorted CD8+CD4-CCR7+CD45RA+ naive T cells.

The DNA of the CDR3 is TGTGCCAGCAGCTTAACGGGCGGGGGGCGGTGGACCGGGGAGCTGTTTTTT. Encoded protein: CASSLTGGGRWTGELFF. The V gene is TRBV7-3, the J gene TRBJ2-2, with 8 bases lining up with TRBD2. CDR3 length: 17 amino acids. Looked up from germline, CDR1 is SGHTA and CDR2 is FQGTGA. V gave up 0 bases and J gave up 5 bases; unmatched junction bases: 8.